What follows are 8 T cell receptor beta chains derived from one specimen sequenced in a study of circulating CD8 cells and anti-PD-1 response in melanoma (dated by TCRdb to about 2020). The sequencer listed for this sample is NextSeq 500. The QIAseq Immune Repertoire RNA Library Kit, Human TCR Panel, was used to prepare TCR libraries from 15 ng of total RNA. The public reads were quality trimmed at Q25 with fastp and then assembled into clones with MiXCR by TCRdb, keeping productive beta chains. Each CDR3 protein appears once, grouped with its most common genes and DNA. This sample comprises 200 to 250 distinct CDR3 sequences, about 3.4% of them detected only once. About 39% of the sample is in the top ten clones. Using a BD FACSAria II cell sorter, four subsets defined by PD-1 and/or TIGIT were sorted out of live CD3+CD8+TCRalphabeta+ cells. The sample consisted of CD8+ T cells from PBMCs, taken at baseline or after one month of anti-PD-1 therapy (not recorded which). The receptors stem from a human donor with melanoma.

This clonotype is deemed large. This rearrangement joins TRBV19 to TRBJ2-7; 7 bases fit TRBD2. The V gene's germline CDR1 is LNHDA and CDR2 SQIVND (reference sequence). This CDR3 region has 16 residues. V was pared by 1 base and J by 0 bases, with 6 bases of the junction left unmatched. This chain's CDR3 is CASSIGGGWSSYEQYF. For the CDR3, the DNA is TGTGCCAGTAGTATAGGCGGGGGATGGAGCTCCTACGAGCAGTACTTC. The full variable domain, in which reference TRBV19 and TRBJ2-7 provide the parts outside the CDR3, is DGGITQSPKYLFRKEGQNVTLSCEQNLNHDAMYWYRQDPGQGLRLIYYSQIVNDFQKGDIAEGYSVSREKKESFPLTVTSAQKNPTAFYLCASSIGGGWSSYEQYFGPGTRLTVT.

Sample share makes this clonotype large. The CDR3 DNA follows: TGTGCCAGCAGTTCGGACAGGCGTTCGAGCTCCTACAATGAGCAGTTCTTC. This sequence encodes CASSSDRRSSSYNEQFF. The chain has TRBV12-3 or TRBV12-4 and TRBJ2-1; 7 nucleotides align to TRBD1. The junction had 9 bases not matched to a gene; V was cut back by 4 bases and J by 0 bases. This CDR3 is 17 amino acids long.

Sample share makes this clonotype large. The chain recombines TRBV7-9 with TRBJ2-1; D gene ambiguous. Germline loops: CDR1 SEHNR, CDR2 FQNEAQ (reference sequence). V lost 0 bases, J lost 10 bases, and 7 bases lay in between. This CDR3 has 12 residues. CDR3: CASSLAMPEQFF. CDR3 in DNA: TGTGCCAGCAGCTTAGCGATGCCAGAGCAGTTCTTC.

This clonotype is large within its sample. V gene TRBV24-1 combines with J gene TRBJ1-5; D may be TRBD1 (5 bases). Germline CDR1 KGHDR, CDR2 SFDVKD. V lost 7 bases and J 4 bases, leaving 16 bases between the germline ends. The CDR3 is 15 amino acids. Here the CDR3 reads CATRRQLNINQPQHF. The CDR3 DNA reads TGTGCCACCAGGAGACAGCTTAATATTAATCAGCCCCAGCATTTT.

Only a few counts were recorded for this clonotype. The conserved phenylalanine or tryptophan is not found at the CDR3 terminus, so this likely reflects a read error. Because the CDR3's place on the DNA is in doubt, the DNA is left out and the CDR3 is given as listed by TCRdb. This sequence joins TRBV20-1 and TRBJ1-1; whether TRBD1, the table's D call, matches the DNA was not checked. Germline V gives CDR1 DFQATT, CDR2 SNEGSKA (reference sequence). Termini included, the CDR3 measures 16 amino acids. The CDR3 sequence is CSATKYGQGGHTEAFL.

This clonotype is labeled as large. This rearrangement joins TRBV10-3 to TRBJ2-7; 9 bases align to TRBD1. Germline-derived CDR1 and CDR2 are ENHRY and SYGVKD. CDR3 size: 16 residues. V gave up 5 bases and J gave up 2 bases; unmatched junction bases: 10. The CDR3 here is CAISPSGTGRTYEQYF. The CDR3 DNA reads as TGTGCCATCAGTCCTTCCGGGACAGGGAGGACCTACGAGCAGTACTTC.

By share, this clonotype counts as medium-sized. The rearrangement links TRBV14 to TRBJ1-1; D not resolved. The V end lost 4 bases, the J end lost 1 base, and 4 bases lay between the germline ends. The CDR3 covers 12 residues. Germline CDR1 reads SGHDN; CDR2 reads FVKESK. This CDR3 is CASSLKNTEAFF. The CDR3 DNA follows: TGTGCCAGCAGCCTAAAGAACACTGAAGCTTTCTTT. Complete variable domain (other parts from reference TRBV14 and TRBJ1-1): EAGVTQFPSHSVIEKGQTVTLRCDPISGHDNLYWYRRVMGKEIKFLLHFVKESKQDESGMPNNRFLAERTGGTYSTLKVQPAELEDSGVYFCASSLKNTEAFFGQGTRLTVV.

This clonotype counts as large. This rearrangement joins TRBV12-3 or TRBV12-4 to TRBJ2-1, with 10 bases identical to TRBD2. The CDR3 extends over 15 amino acids. The V segment lost 7 bases and the J segment 4 bases; nucleotides outside the gene matches: 7. In DNA form, the CDR3 reads TGTGCCAGCACCTCCCTAGCGGGAGTTTACAATGAGCAGTTCTTC. Residues: CASTSLAGVYNEQFF.